This T cell receptor beta chain was recorded in a study of human T cells and chemical hapten exposure. This clonotype has at least ten counts. Its target is unknown. Attachment of unique molecular identifiers to individual cDNA molecules was performed in the library. As originally analysed: Ranging from about 20,000 to 700,000, TCR counts per sample had a median value of around 92,000. TCRdb recomputed calls from the RACE reads with MiXCR, one row per CDR3 protein. The V and J calls shown here were made by TCRdb, not taken from the authors' results. In the table there are tens of thousands of distinct CDR3 sequences, about 8.6% of which are singletons. Time point specified: healthy volunteer bleed at 2 weeks. It was from unfractionated whole blood that total RNA was extracted. The CDR3 length is 11 residues. The V end lost 3 bases, the J end lost 6 bases, and 3 bases lay between the germline ends. The germline V gene encodes CDR1 SGHTA and CDR2 FQGNSA.

Study observations and caveats: TCRs above 1 in 1000 frequency stayed constant with DPC sensitization.

This sequence originates from a female donor in good health. Some clones in this sample may be carry-over from other donors' samples. The sample comprised whole blood. The chain employs TRBV7-2 and TRBJ2-1, with D unresolved. The CDR3 sequence: CASSFSNEQFF. In DNA form, the CDR3 reads TGTGCCAGCAGCTTCTCCAATGAGCAGTTCTTC.